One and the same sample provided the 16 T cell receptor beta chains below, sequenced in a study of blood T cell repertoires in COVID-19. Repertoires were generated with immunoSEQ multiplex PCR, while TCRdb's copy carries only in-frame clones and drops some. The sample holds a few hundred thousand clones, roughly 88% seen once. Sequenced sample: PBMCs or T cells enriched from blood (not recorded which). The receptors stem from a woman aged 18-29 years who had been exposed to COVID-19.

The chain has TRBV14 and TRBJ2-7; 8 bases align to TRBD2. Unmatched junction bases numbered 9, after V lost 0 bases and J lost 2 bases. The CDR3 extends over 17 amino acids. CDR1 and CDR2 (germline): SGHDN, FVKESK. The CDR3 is CASSQEGGGAGAYEQYF. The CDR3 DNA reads TGTGCCAGCAGCCAAGAAGGCGGGGGAGCGGGGGCCTACGAGCAGTACTTC.

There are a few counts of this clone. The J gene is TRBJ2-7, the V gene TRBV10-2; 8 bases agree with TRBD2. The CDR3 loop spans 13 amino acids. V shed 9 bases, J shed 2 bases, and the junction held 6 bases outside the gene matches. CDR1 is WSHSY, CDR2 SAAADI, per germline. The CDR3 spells CASSGLVTYEQYF. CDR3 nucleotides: TGCGCCAGTTCGGGACTAGTAACCTACGAGCAGTACTTC.

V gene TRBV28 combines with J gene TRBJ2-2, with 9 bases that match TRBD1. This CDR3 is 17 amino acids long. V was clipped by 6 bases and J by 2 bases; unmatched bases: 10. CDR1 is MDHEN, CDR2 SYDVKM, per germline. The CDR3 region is CASSTGDRVTNTGELFF. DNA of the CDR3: TGTGCCAGCAGCACCGGGGACAGGGTGACCAACACCGGGGAGCTGTTTTTT.

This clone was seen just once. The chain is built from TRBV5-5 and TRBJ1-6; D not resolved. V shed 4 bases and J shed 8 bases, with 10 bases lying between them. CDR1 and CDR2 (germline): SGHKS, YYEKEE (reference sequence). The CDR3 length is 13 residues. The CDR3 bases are TGTGCCAGCAGCGGAGGTCGGGATTCACCCCTCCACTTT. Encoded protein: CASSGGRDSPLHF.

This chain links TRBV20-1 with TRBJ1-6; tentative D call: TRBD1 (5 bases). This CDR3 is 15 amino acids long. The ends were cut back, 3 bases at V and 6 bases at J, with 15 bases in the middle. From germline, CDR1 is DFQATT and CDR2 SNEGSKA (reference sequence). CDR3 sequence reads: CSASPTQGRNSPLHF. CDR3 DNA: TGCAGTGCTAGTCCGACGCAGGGCCGTAATTCACCCCTCCACTTT.

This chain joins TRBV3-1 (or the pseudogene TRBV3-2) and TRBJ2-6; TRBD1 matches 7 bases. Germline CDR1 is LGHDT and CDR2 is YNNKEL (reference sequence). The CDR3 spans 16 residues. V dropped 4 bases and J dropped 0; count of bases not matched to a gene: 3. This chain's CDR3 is CASSRRGSSGANVLTF. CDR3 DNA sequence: TGTGCCAGCAGCCGCAGGGGGAGCTCTGGGGCCAACGTCCTGACTTTC.

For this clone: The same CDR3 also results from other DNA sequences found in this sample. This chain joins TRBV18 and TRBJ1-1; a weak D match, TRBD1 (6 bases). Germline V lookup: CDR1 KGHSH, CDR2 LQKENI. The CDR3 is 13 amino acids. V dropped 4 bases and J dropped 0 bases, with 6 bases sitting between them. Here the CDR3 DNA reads TGTGCCAGCTCACAGGGGGTGAACACTGAAGCTTTCTTT. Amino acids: CASSQGVNTEAFF.

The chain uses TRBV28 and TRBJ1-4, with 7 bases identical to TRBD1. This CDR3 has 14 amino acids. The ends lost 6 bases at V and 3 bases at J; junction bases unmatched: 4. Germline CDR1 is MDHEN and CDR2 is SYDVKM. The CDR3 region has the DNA TGTGCCAGCAGAGAGGGGACAGCTAATGAAAAACTGTTTTTT. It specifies CASREGTANEKLFF.

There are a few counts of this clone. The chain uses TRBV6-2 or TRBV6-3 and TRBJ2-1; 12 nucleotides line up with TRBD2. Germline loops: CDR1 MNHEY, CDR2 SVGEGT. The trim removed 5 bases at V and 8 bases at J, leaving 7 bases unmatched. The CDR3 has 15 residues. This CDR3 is CASSLLAGGTDEQFF. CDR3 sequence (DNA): TGTGCCAGCAGTCTGCTAGCGGGGGGGACCGATGAGCAGTTCTTC.

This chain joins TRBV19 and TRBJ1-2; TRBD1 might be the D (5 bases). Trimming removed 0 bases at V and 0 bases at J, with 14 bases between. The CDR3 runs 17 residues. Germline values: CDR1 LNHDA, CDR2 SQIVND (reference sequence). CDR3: CASSIDPRPGTNYGYTF. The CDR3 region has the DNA TGTGCCAGTAGTATAGATCCGAGGCCAGGGACTAACTATGGCTACACCTTC.

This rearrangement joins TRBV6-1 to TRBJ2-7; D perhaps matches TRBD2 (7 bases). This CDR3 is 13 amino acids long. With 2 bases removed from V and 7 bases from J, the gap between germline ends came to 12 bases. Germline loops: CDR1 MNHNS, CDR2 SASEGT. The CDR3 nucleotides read TGTGCCAGCAGTGAATGGGGGGGCGGGGAGCAGTACTTC. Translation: CASSEWGGGEQYF.

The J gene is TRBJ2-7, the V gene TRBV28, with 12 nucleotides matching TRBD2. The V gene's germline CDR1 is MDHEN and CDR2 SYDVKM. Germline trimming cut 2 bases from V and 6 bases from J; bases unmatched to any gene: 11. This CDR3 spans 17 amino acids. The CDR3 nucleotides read TGTGCCAGCAGTTTACCCCTTAGACTAGCGGGAGAGGTCGAGCAGTACTTC. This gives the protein CASSLPLRLAGEVEQYF.

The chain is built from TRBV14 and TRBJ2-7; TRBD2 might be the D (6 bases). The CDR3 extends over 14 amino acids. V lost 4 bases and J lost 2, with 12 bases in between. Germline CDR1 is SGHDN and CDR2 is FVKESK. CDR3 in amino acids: CASSPGTATYEQYF. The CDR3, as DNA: TGTGCCAGCAGCCCCGGGACTGCGACCTACGAGCAGTACTTC. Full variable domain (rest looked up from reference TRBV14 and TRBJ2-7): EAGVTQFPSHSVIEKGQTVTLRCDPISGHDNLYWYRRVMGKEIKFLLHFVKESKQDESGMPNNRFLAERTGGTYSTLKVQPAELEDSGVYFCASSPGTATYEQYFGPGTRLTVT.

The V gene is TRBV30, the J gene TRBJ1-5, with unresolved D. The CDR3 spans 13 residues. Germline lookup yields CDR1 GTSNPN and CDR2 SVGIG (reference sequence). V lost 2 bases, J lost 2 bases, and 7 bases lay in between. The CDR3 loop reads CAWSSSGNQPQHF. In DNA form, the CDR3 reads TGTGCCTGGAGTTCCTCGGGCAATCAGCCCCAGCATTTT.

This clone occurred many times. The CDR3 sequence: CASSPDTTGVGGYTF. Written as DNA, the CDR3 is TGTGCCAGCTCACCGGACACAACAGGGGTAGGAGGCTACACCTTC. V is TRBV18 and J is TRBJ1-2, with 7 bases matching TRBD1. CDR1 and CDR2 (germline): KGHSH, LQKENI. This CDR3 spans 15 amino acids. V dropped 3 bases and J dropped 8; count of bases not matched to a gene: 12.

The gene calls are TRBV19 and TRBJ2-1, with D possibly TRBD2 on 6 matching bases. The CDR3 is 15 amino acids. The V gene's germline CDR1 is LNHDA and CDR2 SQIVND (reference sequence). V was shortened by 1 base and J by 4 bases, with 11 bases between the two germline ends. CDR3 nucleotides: TGTGCCAGTAGTATAGGGGGGACTTATTACAATGAGCAGTTCTTC. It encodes CASSIGGTYYNEQFF. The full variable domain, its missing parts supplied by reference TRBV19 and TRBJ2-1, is DGGITQSPKYLFRKEGQNVTLSCEQNLNHDAMYWYRQDPGQGLRLIYYSQIVNDFQKGDIAEGYSVSREKKESFPLTVTSAQKNPTAFYLCASSIGGTYYNEQFFGPGTRLTVL.